The 24 T cell receptor beta chains reported below all come from one sample, sequenced in a study of cytomegalovirus exposure and HLA in healthy donors. 13 Jbeta primers and 60 Vbeta primers were used for the PCR. TCRdb's table, derived via immunoSEQ multiplex PCR, lists solely in-frame clones and lacks some. The sample lists about 110,000 clones, about three quarters occurring once. Sequenced: PBMCs. The origin of the receptors is a female donor in good health and CMV-seropositive.

Comment on this clone: This is likely a read error, given that the CDR3 carries no conserved phenylalanine or tryptophan at its end. The V and J genes are TRBV29-1 and TRBJ1-2; D is possibly TRBD1 (5 bases). The ends were cut back, 3 bases at V and 4 bases at J, with 6 bases in the middle. The CDR3 runs to 11 residues. CDR1 is SQVTM, CDR2 ANQGSEA, per germline. This CDR3 reads CSVDRAYGYTL. CDR3 bases: TGCAGCGTTGACAGGGCCTATGGCTACACCCTC.

This clone is a singleton in its sample. The chain has TRBV4-3 and TRBJ2-5, with 13 bases aligning to TRBD2. The CDR3 runs 16 residues. Germline-derived CDR1 and CDR2 are LGHNA and YSLEER. The V and J ends lost 0 bases and 2 bases, in that order; junction bases with no gene match: 0. CDR3 in DNA: TGCGCCAGCAGCCAAGAACTAGCGGGGGGGCAAGAGACCCAGTACTTC. This translates into CASSQELAGGQETQYF.

V is TRBV5-1 and J is TRBJ1-3; TRBD1 might be the D (6 bases). CDR1 is SGHRS, CDR2 YFSETQ, per germline. Trimming removed 2 bases from V and 4 bases from J, with 10 bases in between. This CDR3 is 14 amino acids long. For the CDR3, the DNA is TGCGCCAGCAGCTTACAGGGATTCGGAAACACCATATATTTT. Translated: CASSLQGFGNTIYF.

This clone has more than one count but fewer than ten. This chain connects TRBV6-5 to TRBJ2-1; D remains ambiguous. There are 14 residues in the CDR3. V was pared by 0 bases and J by 0 bases, with 3 bases between. Germline V gene data show CDR1 as MNHEY and CDR2 as SVGAGI. Written as DNA, the CDR3 is TGTGCCAGCAGTTACTCTAGCTCCTACAATGAGCAGTTCTTC. It translates to CASSYSSSYNEQFF.

The chain couples TRBV9 to TRBJ1-2; 7 bases fit TRBD1. Germline trimming cut 0 bases from V and 3 bases from J; bases unmatched to any gene: 2. The CDR3 sequence is 14 residues long. Germline V gene data show CDR1 as SGDLS and CDR2 as YYNGEE. The CDR3 reads CASSVDGQDYGYTF. The CDR3 DNA reads TGTGCCAGCAGCGTAGATGGACAGGACTATGGCTACACCTTC.

This rearrangement joins TRBV30 to TRBJ1-3, with 7 nucleotides matching TRBD1. The trim removed 2 bases at V and 6 bases at J, leaving 4 bases unmatched. CDR3 length: 13 amino acids. Germline V gene sequence: CDR1 GTSNPN, CDR2 SVGIG (reference sequence). This CDR3 is CAWSRQGLNTIYF. The CDR3 DNA follows: TGTGCCTGGAGTCGACAGGGTTTAAACACCATATATTTT.

The rearrangement joins TRBV5-1 to TRBJ1-5; D unclear. This CDR3 spans 13 amino acids. The V end was cut by 4 bases, the J end by 0 bases, with 5 bases between. The germline V gene has CDR1 SGHRS and CDR2 YFSETQ. CDR3 loop: CASSVNSNQPQHF. DNA for the CDR3: TGCGCCAGCAGCGTAAATAGCAATCAGCCCCAGCATTTT.

The chain carries TRBV7-3 and TRBJ2-1, with 9 positions matching TRBD2. The V and J ends lost 6 bases and 0 bases, in that order; junction bases with no gene match: 3. Looked up from germline, CDR1 is SGHTA and CDR2 is FQGTGA. The CDR3 totals 15 residues. The CDR3 here is CASSPTSGSYNEQFF. CDR3 DNA sequence: TGTGCCAGCAGTCCGACTAGCGGCTCCTACAATGAGCAGTTCTTC. Looking up the rest from reference TRBV7-3 and TRBJ2-1 gives the full variable domain: GAGVSQTPSNKVTEKGKYVELRCDPISGHTALYWYRQSLGQGPEFLIYFQGTGAADDSGLPNDRFFAVRPEGSVSTLKIQRTERGDSAVYLCASSPTSGSYNEQFFGPGTRLTVL.

V usage is TRBV2 and J usage is TRBJ2-1; 8 bases align to TRBD2. J lost 6 bases, V lost 2 bases, and 6 bases had no gene match. Germline CDR1 is SNHLY and CDR2 is FYNNEI. This CDR3 is 15 amino acids long. The CDR3 spells CASSEQRGPTNEQFF. The CDR3 DNA is TGTGCCAGCAGTGAACAGCGGGGGCCGACCAATGAGCAGTTCTTC.

The chain carries TRBV5-5 and TRBJ2-2, with D possibly being TRBD1 (5 bases). CDR1 is SGHKS and CDR2 is YYEKEE in the germline V gene (reference sequence). The CDR3 sequence is 14 residues long. The V gene lost 6 bases and the J gene lost 6 bases, with 15 bases spanning the gap. The CDR3 region is CASIGQGNPGELFF. The CDR3 DNA follows: TGTGCCAGCATCGGTCAGGGCAACCCCGGGGAGCTGTTTTTT. Based on the CDR3 plus reference TRBV5-5 and TRBJ2-2, the full variable domain is DAGVTQSPTHLIKTRGQQVTLRCSPISGHKSVSWYQQVLGQGPQFIFQYYEKEERGRGNFPDRFSARQFPNYSSELNVNALLLGDSALYLCASIGQGNPGELFFGEGSRLTVL.

A few counts support this clone. The chain carries TRBV7-6 and TRBJ1-5, with D possibly matching TRBD1 (6 bases). Trimming removed 3 bases at V and 1 base at J, with 10 bases between. This CDR3 is built from 15 residues. Germline V CDR1 and CDR2: SGHVS, FNYEAQ. The CDR3, as DNA: TGTGCCAGCAGCTTTTCGGGGGGCAGCAATCAGCCCCAGCATTTT. This encodes CASSFSGGSNQPQHF.

This chain uses TRBV5-1 with TRBJ2-1, with 9 bases matching TRBD2. CDR1 is SGHRS, CDR2 YFSETQ, per germline. The J segment lost 2 bases and the V segment lost 5 bases, leaving 8 bases of the junction unmatched. The CDR3 has 16 residues. The CDR3 loop reads CASSPGREGPYNEQFF. CDR3 nucleotide sequence: TGCGCCAGCAGTCCAGGGCGGGAGGGCCCCTACAATGAGCAGTTCTTC.

This chain uses TRBV6-5 with TRBJ2-3; D is uncertain. Trimming left V 0 bases short and J 2 bases short, with 3 bases between. Germline loops: CDR1 MNHEY, CDR2 SVGAGI. There are 13 residues in the CDR3. The DNA of the CDR3 is TGTGCCAGCAGTTACTCTAACACAGATACGCAGTATTTT. Amino acid sequence: CASSYSNTDTQYF.

The chain joins TRBV30 to TRBJ2-1; 9 positions match TRBD1. Germline V CDR1 and CDR2: GTSNPN, SVGIG (reference sequence). The CDR3 is 14 residues long. V shed 3 bases, J shed 6 bases, and the junction held 6 bases outside the gene matches. DNA for the CDR3: TGTGCCTGGAGCGAAGGACAGGGGCGCAATGAGCAGTTCTTC. This sequence encodes CAWSEGQGRNEQFF.

This sequence joins TRBV18 and TRBJ2-7; 11 bases are shared with TRBD2. V was clipped by 1 base and J by 6 bases; unmatched bases: 5. Germline V gene data show CDR1 as KGHSH and CDR2 as LQKENI. The CDR3 totals 15 residues. CDR3 coding DNA: TGTGCCAGCTCACCACTAGCGGGAGGGCCCGGCGAGCAGTACTTC. This codes for CASSPLAGGPGEQYF.

V is TRBV9 and J is TRBJ2-5, with D maybe TRBD1 (5 bases). V was clipped by 0 bases and J by 3 bases, with 9 bases between them. The CDR3 loop spans 14 amino acids. Germline CDR1 and CDR2: SGDLS and YYNGEE. CDR3 region: CASSVGTSEETQYF. The DNA for the CDR3 is TGTGCCAGCAGCGTAGGGACAAGCGAAGAGACCCAGTACTTC.

The chain couples TRBV9 to TRBJ2-1; 13 nucleotides align to TRBD2. Germline CDR1 and CDR2: SGDLS and YYNGEE. The CDR3 is made up of 15 amino acids. The V and J ends lost 2 bases and 10 bases, in that order; junction bases with no gene match: 6. The CDR3 here is CASSVLTSGGREQFF. The CDR3 DNA reads TGTGCCAGCAGCGTCTTGACTAGCGGGGGGCGGGAGCAGTTCTTC.

The J gene is TRBJ1-3, the V gene TRBV12-5, with TRBD1 matching over 7 bases. Trimming took 7 bases from V and 0 from J; bases not matched to a gene: 3. CDR3 length: 14 residues. The germline CDR1 and CDR2 sequences are LGHNT and FRNRAP. Here the CDR3 reads CASATGFSGNTIYF. CDR3 sequence (DNA): TGTGCTAGTGCGACAGGGTTCTCTGGAAACACCATATATTTT.

The gene calls are TRBV11-2 and TRBJ2-1; the match to TRBD1 covers 8 bases. The CDR3 totals 18 residues. The germline V gene has CDR1 SGHAT and CDR2 FQNNGV. Trimming at V came to 2 bases and at J to 0 bases, leaving 9 bases not matched to a gene. CDR3 in DNA: TGTGCCAGCAGCTTAATAACCGGGACAGGAAGCTCCTACAATGAGCAGTTCTTC. Its translation: CASSLITGTGSSYNEQFF.

J is TRBJ2-7 and V is TRBV5-4, with 11 bases lining up with TRBD2. The length of the CDR3 is 15 residues. Germline CDR1 and CDR2: SGHNT and YYREEE (reference sequence). With V trimmed by 4 bases and J by 0 bases, 3 bases remained unmatched. The CDR3 nucleotides read TGTGCCAGCAGCCCGACTAGCGGGGCCTCCTACGAGCAGTACTTC. Its translation: CASSPTSGASYEQYF.

The gene calls are TRBV9 and TRBJ1-1; D ambiguous. There are 15 residues in the CDR3. Trimming cost V 3 bases and J 4 bases, with 16 bases left between them. In germline, CDR1 is SGDLS, CDR2 YYNGEE. CDR3 in amino acids: CASSDPRSRSTEAFF. The CDR3 DNA is TGTGCCAGCAGCGACCCGAGAAGCCGTTCCACTGAAGCTTTCTTT.

The V and J genes are TRBV5-1 and TRBJ1-1, with TRBD1 identical over 7 bases. There are 15 residues in the CDR3. Germline V gives CDR1 SGHRS, CDR2 YFSETQ. The J segment lost 6 bases and the V segment lost 2 bases, leaving 10 bases of the junction unmatched. CDR3 nucleotide sequence: TGCGCCAGCAGCTTCAACCTGGACAGGCCGCCTGAAGCTTTCTTT. Translated, it gives CASSFNLDRPPEAFF.

The rearrangement joins TRBV5-1 to TRBJ1-2; 9 bases are a match to TRBD1. CDR1 and CDR2 from the germline V gene are SGHRS and YFSETQ. CDR3 length equals 16 residues. J was trimmed by 3 bases and V by 0 bases; bases with no gene match: 6. The CDR3 DNA follows: TGCGCCAGCAGCTTGGACAGGGGGCCTGTGGACTATGGCTACACCTTC. Translation: CASSLDRGPVDYGYTF.

The V call is TRBV4-2, the J call TRBJ2-2, with TRBD1 matching 8 bases. V was pared by 2 bases and J by 7 bases, with 9 bases of the junction left unmatched. The CDR3 runs to 16 residues. Germline V gives CDR1 LGHNA, CDR2 YNFKEQ. The CDR3 DNA reads as TGTGCCAGCAGCCAAAAACAGGGGGTAGCAGGCGGGGAGCTGTTTTTT. Translated, it gives CASSQKQGVAGGELFF.